A selection of T cell receptor beta chains follows, all from one sample in a study of CD8+ T cells in alopecia areata. The protocol was immunoSEQ multiplex PCR, while the TCRdb copy is restricted to in-frame clones and leaves out a portion. The sample gives more than 150,000 clones, approximately 49% of which show up once; around a tenth is in the top ten. This sample comprised CD8+ T cells sorted from blood, obtained around week 53, from a patient treated with tofacitinib. Receptors were obtained from a human donor with alopecia areata. Each CDR3 is given with its conserved first and last residue. Each record gives: J gene, V gene, D gene, clone size, CDR3 protein, CDR3 DNA. The D gene is left open where the match is weak. Clone size is not always given. Where it is, it says once, few, many or a class for expanded clones.

J: TRBJ1-1; V: TRBV18; D: NA; size: once; CDR3: CASATSLNTEAFF; DNA: TGTGCCAGCGCGACCTCATTAAACACTGAAGCTTTCTTT
J: TRBJ2-7; V: TRBV19; D: NA; size: NA; CDR3: CASSTLGEQYF; DNA: TGTGCCAGTAGTACACTGGGAGAGCAGTACTTC
J: TRBJ1-2; V: TRBV4-2; D: NA; size: NA; CDR3: CASSQEATGTNYGYTF; DNA: TGTGCCAGCAGCCAAGAGGCCACAGGTACTAACTATGGCTACACCTTC
J: TRBJ1-2; V: TRBV12-5; D: TRBD1; size: NA; CDR3: CASGLGTGEAGYTF; DNA: TGTGCTAGTGGTCTCGGGACAGGGGAGGCTGGCTACACCTTC
J: TRBJ2-1; V: TRBV7-3; D: TRBD2; size: few; CDR3: CASSSGLSYNEQFF; DNA: TGTGCCAGCAGCTCGGGACTAAGTTACAATGAGCAGTTCTTC
J: TRBJ1-6; V: TRBV9; D: TRBD1; size: NA; CDR3: CASSVGGQGNSPLHF; DNA: TGTGCCAGCAGCGTAGGGGGACAGGGAAATTCACCCCTCCACTTT
J: TRBJ2-7; V: TRBV5-1; D: NA; size: NA; CDR3: CASSGTTTTYEQYF; DNA: TGCGCCAGCAGCGGGACAACCACAACCTACGAGCAGTACTTC
J: TRBJ2-3; V: TRBV5-6; D: NA; size: NA; CDR3: CASSFHLGGDTQYF; DNA: TGTGCCAGCAGCTTCCACCTCGGAGGGGATACGCAGTATTTT
J: TRBJ1-3; V: TRBV29-1; D: NA; size: few; CDR3: CSVEDLSSGNTIYF; DNA: TGCAGCGTTGAAGATCTAAGCTCTGGAAACACCATATATTTT
J: TRBJ1-1; V: TRBV29-1; D: NA; size: NA; CDR3: CSVEDRQNTEAFF; DNA: TGCAGCGTTGAAGATCGACAGAACACTGAAGCTTTCTTT
J: TRBJ2-7; V: TRBV27; D: NA; size: NA; CDR3: CASSLGPGVGAYEQYF; DNA: TGTGCCAGCAGTTTAGGCCCGGGGGTTGGCGCCTACGAGCAGTACTTC
J: TRBJ2-6; V: TRBV10-3; D: NA; size: NA; CDR3: CAISERGKTGANVLTF; DNA: TGTGCCATCAGTGAGCGTGGCAAGACTGGGGCCAACGTCCTGACTTTC
J: TRBJ2-3; V: TRBV30; D: NA; size: NA; CDR3: CAWSVTGAGDTQYF; DNA: TGTGCCTGGAGTGTAACGGGGGCGGGAGATACGCAGTATTTT
J: TRBJ2-3; V: TRBV6-4; D: TRBD2; size: few; CDR3: CASSPLAGGLDTQYF; DNA: TGTGCCAGCAGCCCACTAGCGGGGGGGCTAGATACGCAGTATTTT
J: TRBJ2-1; V: TRBV4-1; D: TRBD2; size: NA; CDR3: CASSQYERGPFNEQFF; DNA: TGCGCCAGCAGCCAATATGAGCGGGGGCCTTTCAATGAGCAGTTCTTC
J: TRBJ2-3; V: TRBV7-8; D: NA; size: NA; CDR3: CASSPGWGTDTQYF; DNA: TGTGCCAGCAGCCCGGGGTGGGGCACAGATACGCAGTATTTT
J: TRBJ2-1; V: TRBV2; D: NA; size: NA; CDR3: CASSEELVHLRYNEQFF; DNA: TGTGCCAGCAGTGAAGAGTTGGTCCACCTCCGCTACAATGAGCAGTTCTTC
J: TRBJ1-5; V: TRBV7-2; D: NA; size: NA; CDR3: CASSLDEGWSNQPQHF; DNA: TGTGCCAGCAGCTTAGATGAGGGGTGGTCCAATCAGCCCCAGCATTTT
J: TRBJ1-1; V: TRBV5-1; D: NA; size: NA; CDR3: CASSLFIPVDTEAFF; DNA: TGCGCCAGCAGCCTCTTTATCCCCGTCGACACTGAAGCTTTCTTT
J: TRBJ2-5; V: TRBV6-6; D: NA; size: NA; CDR3: CASSYGIQETQYF; DNA: TGTGCCAGCAGTTATGGCATCCAAGAGACCCAGTACTTC
J: TRBJ2-7; V: TRBV30; D: TRBD1; size: few; CDR3: CAWSVTGGGEQYF; DNA: TGTGCCTGGAGTGTGACAGGGGGAGGTGAGCAGTACTTC
J: TRBJ2-4; V: TRBV4-3; D: NA; size: NA; CDR3: CASSQVPWQDLFLAKNIQYF; DNA: TGCGCCAGCAGCCAAGTTCCCTGGCAGGACCTATTTTTAGCCAAAAACATTCAGTACTTC
J: TRBJ2-1; V: TRBV11-3; D: TRBD2; size: NA; CDR3: CASSSTGRVAGDNEQFF; DNA: TGTGCCAGCAGCTCGACCGGGAGGGTAGCGGGGGACAATGAGCAGTTCTTC
J: TRBJ2-5; V: TRBV7-9; D: TRBD2; size: NA; CDR3: CASSSTSGGIETQYF; DNA: TGTGCCAGCAGTTCGACTAGCGGGGGGATAGAGACCCAGTACTTC
J: TRBJ1-1; V: TRBV2; D: NA; size: NA; CDR3: CASKGSGNTEAFF; DNA: TGTGCCAGCAAGGGGTCGGGGAACACTGAAGCTTTCTTT
J: TRBJ1-5; V: TRBV6-1; D: NA; size: once; CDR3: CASKTGDSNQPQHF; DNA: TGTGCCAGCAAGACGGGTGATAGCAATCAGCCCCAGCATTTT